This T cell receptor (beta chain) appears in the sequencing data of a study of blood T cell repertoires in COVID-19. Background on the study: Some COVID-19 samples were acute and others convalescent; all came from the United States, Italy and Spain.

Original handling: Amplification of reference gene primers was used by the study to estimate nucleated cell counts. Libraries were prepared by immunoSEQ multiplex PCR; TCRdb keeps only in-frame clonotypes and omits some of them. V, J and clone size derive from that table, while D and trimming were established from the DNA sequence. The sample has some 130,000 clones, around 81% seen once; the top ten hold roughly 9.1%. CDR1 and CDR2 (germline): SGHDN, FVKESK. The ends lost 1 base at V and 6 bases at J; junction bases unmatched: 12. The CDR3 runs to 17 residues. The specimen sequenced was peripheral blood. This clonotype originated in an older woman with active or convalescent COVID-19. The chain is built from TRBV14 and TRBJ1-1, with TRBD1 matching over 9 bases. In DNA form, the CDR3 reads TGTGCCAGCAGCCAAGTCAGGGACAGGGTATTTTTGTCTGAAGCTTTCTTT. Its translation: CASSQVRDRVFLSEAFF.